The source of this TCR beta chain is a study of lung T cells in sarcoidosis with Löfgren's syndrome listed by TCRdb under 2017. Regarding the research as a whole: Sarcoidosis was characterized as a granulomatous disease that is mostly pulmonary, in which CD4+ T cells accumulate in bronchoalveolar lavage fluid. The repertoire analyses focused on Löfgren's syndrome patients. Beyond this particular receptor, the publication reports: The study only suggested recognition of a sarcoidosis-associated antigen, and the antigen remained putative and unidentified. Multiple Lofgren's syndrome patients were reported to share TRAV12-1 and TRBV2 CDR3 motifs, a finding that suggests public CD4+ TCR repertoires. Analysis of alphabeta pairing showed that TRAV12-1 paired preferentially with TRBV2, and the TCRs formed by this pairing showed CDR3 homology. In Lofgren's syndrome patients, relative to control subjects, TRAV12-1 and TRBV2 were reported to be the most expanded V gene segments.

Instrument on record: Illumina MiSeq. TCRdb reanalyzed the raw reads on its own, using fastp at Q25 for trimming and MiXCR for clone calling, and kept in-frame beta chains. A single entry per CDR3 protein holds the most common genes and DNA from its merged rows. Within this sample are 8,000 to 10,000 distinct CDR3 sequences, with around 20% of them counted one time only. The top ten clones comprise 20% to 25% of the sample. CD4+ T cells collected through bronchoalveolar lavage were the source used for profiling TCR repertoires. This clonotype was picked up many times. Its target antigen remains unknown. No base-level quality is on record; no much larger clone is a single base apart. The CDR3 starts with the cysteine, ends with the phenylalanine, and has 11 residues. The DNA shown is the 33-base CDR3, in frame from base 1. CDR1 is given as MNHNY and CDR2 as SVGAGI, both from the germline V gene (reference sequence). V loses 0 bases, J loses 7 bases, and the germline ends lie 3 bases apart.

Specimen: CD4+ T cells from bronchoalveolar lavage fluid. This TCR was sampled from a human donor with sarcoidosis (Löfgren's syndrome or another form), or a control subject (not recorded which). The V gene is TRBV6-6 and the J gene is TRBJ1-1; the D gene identity is not certain. The nucleotide sequence is given as TGTGCCAGCAGTTACTCCGGTGAAGCTTTCTTT. Its coded protein is CASSYSGEAFF.